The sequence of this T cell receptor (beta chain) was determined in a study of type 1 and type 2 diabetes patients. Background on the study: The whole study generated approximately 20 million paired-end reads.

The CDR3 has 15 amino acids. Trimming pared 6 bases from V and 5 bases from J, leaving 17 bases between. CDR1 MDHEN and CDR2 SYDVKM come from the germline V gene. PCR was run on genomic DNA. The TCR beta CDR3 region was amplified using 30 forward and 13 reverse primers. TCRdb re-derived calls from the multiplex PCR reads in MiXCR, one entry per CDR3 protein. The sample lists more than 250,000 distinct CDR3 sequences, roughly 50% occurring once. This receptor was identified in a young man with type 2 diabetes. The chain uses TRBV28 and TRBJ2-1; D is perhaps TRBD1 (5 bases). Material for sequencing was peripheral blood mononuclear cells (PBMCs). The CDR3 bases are TGTGCCAGCAGCTTAAGGGCTTACAGGAACAATGAGCAGTTCTTC. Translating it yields CASSLRAYRNNEQFF.